This record covers a single T cell receptor (beta chain). Germline V gives CDR1 DFQATT, CDR2 SNEGSKA (reference sequence). With 1 base removed from V and 1 base from J, the gap between germline ends came to 14 bases. The CDR3 is made up of 16 amino acids. MiXCR, applied by TCRdb to the 5' RACE reads, yields one record per CDR3 protein. The sample holds just over 450,000 distinct CDR3 sequences, over 12% seen once. This entry comes from a study of identical twins. There were only healthy Caucasians among the donors. The same specimen was also included in a second study, on yellow fever vaccine responses in identical twins.

This sequence joins TRBV20-1 and TRBJ2-1, with D possibly TRBD2 on 5 matching bases. This TCR came from a woman aged 18-29 years in good health. Sequenced sample: CD4+ T cells sorted from blood. CDR3 sequence: CSARATTPQSYNEQFF. As DNA, the CDR3 is TGCAGTGCTAGAGCGACTACCCCCCAATCCTACAATGAGCAGTTCTTC.